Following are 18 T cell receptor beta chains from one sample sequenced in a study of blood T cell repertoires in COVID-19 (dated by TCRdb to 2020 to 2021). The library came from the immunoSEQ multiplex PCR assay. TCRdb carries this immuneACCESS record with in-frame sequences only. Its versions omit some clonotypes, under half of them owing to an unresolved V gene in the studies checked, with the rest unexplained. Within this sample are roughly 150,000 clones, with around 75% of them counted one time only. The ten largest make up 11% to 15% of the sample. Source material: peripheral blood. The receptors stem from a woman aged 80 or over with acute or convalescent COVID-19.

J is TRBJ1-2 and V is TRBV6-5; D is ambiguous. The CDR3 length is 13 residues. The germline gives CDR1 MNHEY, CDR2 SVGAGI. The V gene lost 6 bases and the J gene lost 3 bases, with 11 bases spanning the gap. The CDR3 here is CASSQAPDYGYTF. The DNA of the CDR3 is TGTGCCAGCAGCCAGGCTCCGGACTATGGCTACACCTTC.

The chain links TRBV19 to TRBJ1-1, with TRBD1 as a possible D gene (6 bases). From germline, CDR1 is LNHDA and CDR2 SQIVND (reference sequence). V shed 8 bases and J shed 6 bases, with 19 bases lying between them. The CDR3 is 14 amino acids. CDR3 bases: TGTGCCAGTTCACCTAACAGGGATCAGGCTGAAGCTTTCTTT. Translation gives CASSPNRDQAEAFF.

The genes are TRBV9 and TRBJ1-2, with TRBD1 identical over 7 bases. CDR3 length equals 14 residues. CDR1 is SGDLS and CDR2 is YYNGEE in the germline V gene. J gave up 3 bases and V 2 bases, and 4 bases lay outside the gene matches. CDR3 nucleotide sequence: TGTGCCAGCAGCGTTGGGGACAGCCACTATGGCTACACCTTC. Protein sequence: CASSVGDSHYGYTF.

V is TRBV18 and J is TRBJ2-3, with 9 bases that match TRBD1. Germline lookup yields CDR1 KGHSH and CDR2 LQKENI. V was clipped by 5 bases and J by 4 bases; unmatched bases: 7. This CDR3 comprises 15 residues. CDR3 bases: TGTGCCAGCTCAGCCCGGGACAGGGTCCCAGATACGCAGTATTTT. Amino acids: CASSARDRVPDTQYF.

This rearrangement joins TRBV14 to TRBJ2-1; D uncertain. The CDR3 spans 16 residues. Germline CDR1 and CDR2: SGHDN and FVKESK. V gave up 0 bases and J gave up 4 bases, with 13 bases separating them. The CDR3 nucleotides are TGTGCCAGCAGCCAAGATCACTTCCATACGTACAATGAGCAGTTCTTC. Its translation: CASSQDHFHTYNEQFF.

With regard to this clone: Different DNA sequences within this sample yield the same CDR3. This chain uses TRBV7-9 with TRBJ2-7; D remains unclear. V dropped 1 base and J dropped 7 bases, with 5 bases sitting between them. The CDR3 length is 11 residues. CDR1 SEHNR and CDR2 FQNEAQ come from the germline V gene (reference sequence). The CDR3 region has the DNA TGTGCCAGCAGCTTAGTGTCTGAGCAGTACTTC. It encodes CASSLVSEQYF.

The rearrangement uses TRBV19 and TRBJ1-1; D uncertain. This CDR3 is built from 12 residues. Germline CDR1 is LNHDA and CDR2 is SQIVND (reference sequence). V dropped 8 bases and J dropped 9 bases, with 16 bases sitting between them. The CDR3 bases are TGTGCCAGTTCGGTCTACCCGGTGCAAGCTTTCTTT. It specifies CASSVYPVQAFF. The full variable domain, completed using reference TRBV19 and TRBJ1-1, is DGGITQSPKYLFRKEGQNVTLSCEQNLNHDAMYWYRQDPGQGLRLIYYSQIVNDFQKGDIAEGYSVSREKKESFPLTVTSAQKNPTAFYLCASSVYPVQAFFGQGTRLTVV.

Written as DNA, the CDR3 is TGCAGTGCTAGTCCCGCCGGACTAGATAATTCACCCCTCCACTTT. It specifies CSASPAGLDNSPLHF. The chain has TRBV20-1 and TRBJ1-6; D is undetermined. The V and J ends lost 3 bases and 5 bases respectively, with 14 bases between them. The CDR3 runs to 15 residues. The germline CDR1 and CDR2 sequences are DFQATT and SNEGSKA (reference sequence).

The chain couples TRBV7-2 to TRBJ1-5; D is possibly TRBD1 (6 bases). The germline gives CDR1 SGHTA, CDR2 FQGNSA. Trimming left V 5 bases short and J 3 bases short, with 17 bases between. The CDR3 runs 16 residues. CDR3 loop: CASSAHTNRANQPQHF. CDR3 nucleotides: TGTGCCAGCAGCGCACACACCAACAGGGCCAATCAGCCCCAGCATTTT.

The CDR3: CASSGTGGNQPQHF. Here the CDR3 DNA reads TGTGCCAGCAGTGGGACAGGGGGCAATCAGCCCCAGCATTTT. The chain links TRBV28 to TRBJ1-5, with 10 positions matching TRBD1. The CDR3 length is 14 residues. V shed 5 bases, J shed 2 bases, and the junction held 0 bases outside the gene matches. CDR1 and CDR2 (germline): MDHEN, SYDVKM.

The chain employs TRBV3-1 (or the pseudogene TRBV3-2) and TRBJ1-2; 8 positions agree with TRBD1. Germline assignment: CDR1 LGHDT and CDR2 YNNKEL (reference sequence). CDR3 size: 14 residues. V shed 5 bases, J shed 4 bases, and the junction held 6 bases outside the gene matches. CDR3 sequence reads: CASSYQDRAYGYTF. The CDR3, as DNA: TGTGCCAGCAGCTACCAGGACAGGGCCTATGGCTACACCTTC.

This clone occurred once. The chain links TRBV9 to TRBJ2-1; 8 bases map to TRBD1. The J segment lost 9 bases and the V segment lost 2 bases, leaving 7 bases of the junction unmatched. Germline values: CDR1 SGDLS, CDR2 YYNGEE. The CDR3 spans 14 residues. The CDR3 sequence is CASSVMDRAGEQFF. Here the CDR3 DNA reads TGTGCCAGCAGCGTCATGGACAGGGCGGGTGAGCAGTTCTTC.

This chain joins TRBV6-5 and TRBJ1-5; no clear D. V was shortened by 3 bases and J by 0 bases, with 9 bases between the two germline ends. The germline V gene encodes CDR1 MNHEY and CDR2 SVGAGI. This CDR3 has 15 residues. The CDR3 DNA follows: TGTGCCAGCAGTTATTTCCCCAATAGCAATCAGCCCCAGCATTTT. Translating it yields CASSYFPNSNQPQHF.

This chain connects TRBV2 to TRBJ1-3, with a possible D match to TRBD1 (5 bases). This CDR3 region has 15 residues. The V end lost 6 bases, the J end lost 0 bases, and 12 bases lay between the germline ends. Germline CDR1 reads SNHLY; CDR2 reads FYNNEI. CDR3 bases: TGTGCCAGCAGGGGGGGACTACACTCTGGAAACACCATATATTTT. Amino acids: CASRGGLHSGNTIYF.

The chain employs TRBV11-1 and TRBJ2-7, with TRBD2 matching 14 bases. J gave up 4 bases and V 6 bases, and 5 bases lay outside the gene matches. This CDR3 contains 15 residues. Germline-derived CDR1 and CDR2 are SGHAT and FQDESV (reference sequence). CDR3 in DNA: TGTGCCAGCAGGGCTGGGACTAGCGGGAGTTACGAGCAGTACTTC. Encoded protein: CASRAGTSGSYEQYF.

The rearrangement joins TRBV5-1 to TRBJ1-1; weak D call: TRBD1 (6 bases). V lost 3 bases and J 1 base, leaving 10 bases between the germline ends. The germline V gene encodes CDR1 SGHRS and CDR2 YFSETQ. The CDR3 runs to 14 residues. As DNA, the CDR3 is TGCGCCAGCAGCTCCGGACAGCCGAACACTGAAGCTTTCTTT. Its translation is CASSSGQPNTEAFF. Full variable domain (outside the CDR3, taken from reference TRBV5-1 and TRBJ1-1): KAGVTQTPRYLIKTRGQQVTLSCSPISGHRSVSWYQQTPGQGLQFLFEYFSETQRNKGNFPGRFSGRQFSNSRSEMNVSTLELGDSALYLCASSSGQPNTEAFFGQGTRLTVV.

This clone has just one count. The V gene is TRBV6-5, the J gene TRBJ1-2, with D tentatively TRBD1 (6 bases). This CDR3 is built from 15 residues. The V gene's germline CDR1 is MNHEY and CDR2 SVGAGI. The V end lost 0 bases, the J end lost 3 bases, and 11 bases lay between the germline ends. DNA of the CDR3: TGTGCCAGCAGTTACTCGATCCGGACAGACTATGGCTACACCTTC. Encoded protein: CASSYSIRTDYGYTF.

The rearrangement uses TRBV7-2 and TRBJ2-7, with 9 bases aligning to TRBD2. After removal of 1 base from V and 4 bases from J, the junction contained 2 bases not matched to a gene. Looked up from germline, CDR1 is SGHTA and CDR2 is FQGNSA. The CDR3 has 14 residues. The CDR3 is CASSLGGGAYEQYF. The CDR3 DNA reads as TGTGCCAGCAGCTTAGGCGGGGGGGCATACGAGCAGTACTTC.